Below are 17 T cell receptor beta chains sequenced from a single sample in a study of blood T cell repertoires in COVID-19. The data were produced by immunoSEQ multiplex PCR, yet TCRdb's version contains in-frame clones alone and is incomplete. The sample yields about 320,000 clones, around 85% seen once. Source material: PBMCs or T cells enriched from blood (not recorded which). Source of these receptors: a woman aged 25 to 39 who had been exposed to COVID-19.

The table lists this clone with a few counts. The CDR3 here is CAWTSSGGPYNEQFF. The DNA for the CDR3 is TGTGCCTGGACTTCGTCAGGTGGGCCCTACAATGAGCAGTTCTTC. The V call is TRBV30, the J call TRBJ2-1, with no clear D. Germline CDR1 is GTSNPN and CDR2 is SVGIG (reference sequence). Deletions cut 4 bases from V and 2 bases from J, with 15 bases between. CDR3 length equals 15 residues.

This sequence joins TRBV9 and TRBJ2-3; the D is unclear. CDR3 length equals 12 residues. In germline, CDR1 is SGDLS, CDR2 YYNGEE. V gave up 1 base and J gave up 4 bases, with 4 bases separating them. The CDR3 DNA reads TGTGCCAGCAGCGTATCCGCAGATACGCAGTATTTT. This translates into CASSVSADTQYF.

J is TRBJ2-1 and V is TRBV19, with TRBD2 matching over 11 bases. V lost 6 bases to trimming and J lost 6 bases; unmatched junction nucleotides: 7. Germline lookup yields CDR1 LNHDA and CDR2 SQIVND (reference sequence). The CDR3 consists of 15 residues. The CDR3 nucleotides are TGTGCCAGTAGCCTTAGCGGGAGGGGGCCCAATGAGCAGTTCTTC. Encoded protein: CASSLSGRGPNEQFF.

V usage is TRBV5-4 and J usage is TRBJ1-3; possibly TRBD1 for D (6 bases). Germline CDR1 and CDR2: SGHNT and YYREEE (reference sequence). This CDR3 has 16 amino acids. V was pared by 0 bases and J by 4 bases, with 14 bases between. The CDR3 region is CASSLGGLAGGNTIYF. For the CDR3, the DNA is TGTGCCAGCAGCTTGGGGGGGCTGGCCGGGGGAAACACCATATATTTT.

V usage is TRBV3-1 (or the pseudogene TRBV3-2) and J usage is TRBJ2-1; 7 bases are shared with TRBD2. Germline trimming cut 1 base from V and 2 bases from J; bases unmatched to any gene: 11. CDR1 is LGHDT and CDR2 is YNNKEL in the germline V gene (reference sequence). The CDR3 is 18 amino acids. The CDR3 protein is CASSQVGVGGTTYNEQFF. The CDR3, as DNA: TGTGCCAGCAGCCAAGTCGGTGTCGGGGGGACGACCTACAATGAGCAGTTCTTC.

The chain is built from TRBV28 and TRBJ1-5; D is undetermined. CDR1 MDHEN and CDR2 SYDVKM come from the germline V gene. V lost 6 bases and J 4 bases, leaving 10 bases between the germline ends. The CDR3 contains 13 residues. This CDR3 is CASRLAVNQPQHF. CDR3 DNA: TGTGCCAGCAGGTTGGCGGTTAATCAGCCCCAGCATTTT.

This rearrangement joins TRBV12-5 to TRBJ1-1; 9 bases agree with TRBD1. The CDR3 has 15 residues. The V and J ends lost 4 bases and 2 bases, in that order; junction bases with no gene match: 5. Germline values: CDR1 LGHNT, CDR2 FRNRAP. This chain's CDR3 is CASGSGTGRNTEAFF. CDR3 nucleotides: TGTGCTAGTGGTTCCGGGACAGGGAGAAACACTGAAGCTTTCTTT. Combining the CDR3 with reference TRBV12-5 and TRBJ1-1 gives the whole variable domain DARVTQTPRHKVTEMGQEVTMRCQPILGHNTVFWYRQTMMQGLELLAYFRNRAPLDDSGMPKDRFSAEMPDATLATLKIQPSEPRDSAVYFCASGSGTGRNTEAFFGQGTRLTVV.

The chain uses TRBV30 and TRBJ2-7; D gene ambiguous. Trimming pared 1 base from V and 4 bases from J, leaving 5 bases between. The germline gives CDR1 GTSNPN, CDR2 SVGIG (reference sequence). The CDR3 length is 11 residues. In DNA form, the CDR3 reads TGTGCCTGGAGTGGTACTTACGAGCAGTACTTC. It is translated as CAWSGTYEQYF.

The count of this clone is one. V usage is TRBV20-1 and J usage is TRBJ2-1; 7 bases are shared with TRBD2. The J segment lost 3 bases and the V segment lost 3 bases, leaving 11 bases of the junction unmatched. The CDR3 covers 16 residues. Germline lookup yields CDR1 DFQATT and CDR2 SNEGSKA (reference sequence). In DNA form, the CDR3 reads TGCAGTGCTAGTTCCGCTAGCGGCCAATTCTACAATGAGCAGTTCTTC. Translating it yields CSASSASGQFYNEQFF.

This clone was seen just once. V and J are TRBV6-5 and TRBJ1-2, with D unresolved. Germline loops: CDR1 MNHEY, CDR2 SVGAGI. The CDR3 runs 10 residues. V was clipped by 10 bases and J by 14 bases, with 17 bases between them. This CDR3 is CATPREGTTF. The CDR3 DNA reads TGTGCCACTCCAAGGGAGGGAACTACCTTC.

This rearrangement joins TRBV9 to TRBJ2-6; possibly TRBD1 for D (6 bases). Germline CDR1 and CDR2: SGDLS and YYNGEE. The V end lost 4 bases, the J end lost 0 bases, and 8 bases lay between the germline ends. The CDR3 extends over 15 amino acids. The CDR3 nucleotides are TGTGCCAGCAGCCCGACAGGCTCTGGGGCCAACGTCCTGACTTTC. Translation: CASSPTGSGANVLTF.

The chain employs TRBV27 and TRBJ1-2, with 8 bases identical to TRBD1. V dropped 6 bases and J dropped 3; count of bases not matched to a gene: 9. The CDR3 contains 15 residues. The germline gives CDR1 MNHEY, CDR2 SMNVEV (reference sequence). The CDR3 sequence is CASRAQGASYYGYTF. CDR3 DNA sequence: TGTGCCAGCAGAGCGCAGGGGGCTTCCTACTATGGCTACACCTTC.

V and J are TRBV2 and TRBJ1-4; D is unresolved. Trimming cost V 6 bases and J 7 bases, with 6 bases left between them. This CDR3 has 11 residues. Germline V gene data show CDR1 as SNHLY and CDR2 as FYNNEI. The CDR3 DNA sequence: TGTGCCAGCAGAGCGGGTGAAAAACTGTTTTTT. This gives the protein CASRAGEKLFF.

J is TRBJ1-5 and V is TRBV19; 8 bases map to TRBD1. Germline CDR1 is LNHDA and CDR2 is SQIVND (reference sequence). V lost 1 base and J lost 0; bases outside the gene matches: 8. The CDR3 is 18 amino acids. This CDR3 reads CASSIGTGSNPSNQPQHF. CDR3 sequence (DNA): TGTGCCAGTAGTATAGGGACAGGGTCGAATCCTAGCAATCAGCCCCAGCATTTT.

The chain joins TRBV28 to TRBJ1-2, with 9 bases matching TRBD1. Germline CDR1 reads MDHEN; CDR2 reads SYDVKM. This CDR3 region has 13 residues. V shed 3 bases and J 11 bases; nucleotides not matched to a gene: 7. As DNA, the CDR3 is TGTGCCAGCAGTTTGGGGACAGGGAAGGGATACACCTTC. This codes for CASSLGTGKGYTF.

The chain carries TRBV19 and TRBJ2-1; 11 bases line up with TRBD2. V shed 6 bases, J shed 9 bases, and the junction held 16 bases outside the gene matches. This CDR3 contains 17 residues. CDR1 LNHDA and CDR2 SQIVND come from the germline V gene (reference sequence). CDR3 loop: CASRITLGVAGGGEQFF. The CDR3 DNA follows: TGTGCCAGTAGAATCACCCTGGGAGTAGCGGGAGGGGGTGAGCAGTTCTTC.

The chain combines TRBV10-3 with TRBJ2-5, with 7 positions matching TRBD2. This CDR3 comprises 15 residues. J lost 1 base, V lost 4 bases, and 6 bases had no gene match. The germline V gene has CDR1 ENHRY and CDR2 SYGVKD. CDR3 region: CAISGSASGQETQYF. CDR3 DNA sequence: TGTGCCATCAGTGGTTCGGCTAGCGGCCAAGAGACCCAGTACTTC.